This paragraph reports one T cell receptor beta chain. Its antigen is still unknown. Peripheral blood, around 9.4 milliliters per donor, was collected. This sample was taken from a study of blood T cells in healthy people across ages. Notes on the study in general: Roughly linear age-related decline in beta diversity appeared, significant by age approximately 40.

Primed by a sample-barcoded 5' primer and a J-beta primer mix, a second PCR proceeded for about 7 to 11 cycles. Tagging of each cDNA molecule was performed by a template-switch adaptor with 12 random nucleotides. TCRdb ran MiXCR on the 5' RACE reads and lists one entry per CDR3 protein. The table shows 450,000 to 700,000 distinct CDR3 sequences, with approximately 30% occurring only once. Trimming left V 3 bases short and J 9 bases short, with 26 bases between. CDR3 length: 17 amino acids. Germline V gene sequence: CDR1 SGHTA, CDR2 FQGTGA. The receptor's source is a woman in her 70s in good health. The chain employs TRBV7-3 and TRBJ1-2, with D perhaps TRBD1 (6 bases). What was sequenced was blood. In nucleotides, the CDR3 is TGTGCCAGCAGCTTGTTCAGGGGCGCCGAGGGCATGGGGAGCTACACCTTC. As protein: CASSLFRGAEGMGSYTF.